This T cell receptor beta chain was recovered during a study of blood T cell repertoires in COVID-19 (dated by TCRdb to about 2020). Background on the whole study: Collaborator samples came from the United States, Italy and Spain and covered acute and convalescent phases of COVID-19. The sample metadata nearly always contained a de-identified subject ID, COVID-19 status, age in years and sex. The dataset comprised deeply sampled blood TCRbeta repertoires from subjects exposed to, actively infected with, or recovered from COVID-19. Where available, HLA class I and class II types were taken from metadata supplied by the sample provider and were not determined by assay-based typing. Samples came from the ongoing ImmuneRACE study (first 160 participants) plus 1,254 subjects from 6 global collaborators. The prospective study material was composed of cDNA or gDNA derived from T cells, B-cell-depleted T cells, or PBMCs. The repertoires were made available in a free public database intended to serve as a resource for research on the immune response to SARS-CoV-2.

Remarks on this clone: Its antigen remains undetermined. No much larger clone exists at a distance of one base, and base qualities are not known.

Beyond this particular receptor, the publication reports: The quantity of clinical and demographic metadata differed by source and by participant and was supplied without curation.

TCRbeta CDR3 regions were amplified from genomic DNA using the immunoSEQ Assay, a bias-controlled multiplex PCR. The authors processed their data as follows. The number of nucleated cells in each sample was estimated from the amplification of reference gene primers within the assay. Sequence reads were collapsed and filtered to measure the absolute abundance of every unique TCRbeta CDR3 rearrangement. For each sample, productive Simpson clonality was calculated as the square root of Simpson's diversity index over productive rearrangements. Not all clones reach the TCRdb copy of this immuneACCESS table, which keeps in-frame sequences only. Checked studies attribute under half of the gap to unresolved V genes and leave the rest unexplained. The V and J calls and the clone size are those of that table, but D and trimming were determined from the DNA. This sample comprises 200,000 to 250,000 clones, about nine tenths of them detected only once. 5.5% to 6.5% of the sample is held by the ten biggest clonotypes.

The collaborating institutions used their own protocols to collect whole blood in K2EDTA tubes. For TCRbeta analysis, collaborators shipped samples as frozen whole blood, isolated PBMCs, or DNA extracted from either of those sample types. V and J lose 4 bases and 5 bases, and a span of 14 bases separates them. Inclusive of the bounding cysteine and phenylalanine, the CDR3 is 15 residues long. Only the CDR3 DNA is retained, 45 bases long and in frame from the first base. Taken from the germline V gene, the CDR1 and CDR2 loops are SNHLY and FYNNEI. The sequenced sample was peripheral blood. This TCR derives from a man in his 60s with acute or convalescent COVID-19. The chain links TRBV2 with TRBJ1-4, with a tentative D gene TRBD1 over 6 matching bases. The DNA reads TGTGCCAGCAGTGTGACTCAGGGGCCGAATGAAAAACTGTTTTTT. Its translation is CASSVTQGPNEKLFF.